This passage covers 2 T cell receptor beta chains from one sample sequenced in a study of blood T cell repertoires in COVID-19. Here immunoSEQ multiplex PCR was the method, and the copy in TCRdb shows in-frame clones only, minus some. The sample shows 200,000 or so clones, about nine tenths of them seen only once. The sample taken for sequencing was peripheral blood. The receptors originated from a man in his 60s who had recovered from COVID-19.

The chain combines TRBV4-1 with TRBJ2-1; possibly TRBD2 for D (6 bases). Trimming removed 1 base at V and 5 bases at J, with 9 bases between. Germline V gene data show CDR1 as MGHRA and CDR2 as YSYEKL. The CDR3 has 14 residues. CDR3 loop: CASSQAWGDNEQFF. Here the CDR3 DNA reads TGCGCCAGCAGCCAAGCCTGGGGGGACAATGAGCAGTTCTTC.

DNA of the CDR3: TGTGCCAGCAGCTTGGCCCAGGGCGCCTCACCCCTCCACTTT. Protein: CASSLAQGASPLHF. V usage is TRBV5-4 and J usage is TRBJ1-6, with D perhaps matching TRBD1 (5 bases). V was clipped by 0 bases and J by 10 bases, with 11 bases between them. In germline, CDR1 is SGHNT, CDR2 YYREEE (reference sequence). This CDR3 contains 14 residues.